This T cell receptor (beta chain) stems from a study of control samples from healthy donors and cancer patients. This clone was picked up one time. Sequencing used immunoSEQ multiplex PCR; TCRdb keeps in-frame clones, though not all of them. The data hold over 30,000 clones, with more than 85% observed a single time. Germline CDR1 and CDR2: LNHDA and SQIVND (reference sequence). Trimming cost V 6 bases and J 6 bases, with 15 bases left between them. This CDR3 is 14 amino acids long. What was sequenced was PBMCs. The chain links TRBV19 to TRBJ1-3, with TRBD1 as a possible D gene (6 bases). The sequence was collected from a woman between 35 and 50 years old with lung cancer. This chain's CDR3 is CASRITGHENTIYF. The CDR3 coding sequence is TGTGCCAGTAGGATTACAGGGCACGAAAACACCATATATTTT.